These T cell receptor beta chains were read from a single sample in a study of T cells after yellow fever vaccination. TCRdb recomputed calls from the 5' RACE reads with MiXCR, one row per CDR3 protein. The data show 500,000 to 650,000 distinct CDR3 sequences, about 12% seen once. This specimen was PBMCs, taken on the day of the yellow fever booster vaccination. Receptors originate from a man younger than 45 who received the YFV17D yellow fever vaccine. Both conserved end residues are part of each CDR3. The D gene is left open where the match is weak. Clone size is not always given. Where it is, it says once, few, many or a class for expanded clones.

abundance,d_gene,j_gene,v_gene,CDR3nt,CDR3aa
NA,NA,TRBJ2-1,TRBV5-1,TGCGCCAGCAGCCCCAGAGCGGCGGGTCAACCCCACAATGAGCAGTTCTTC,CASSPRAAGQPHNEQFF
NA,NA,TRBJ2-2,TRBV5-4,TGTGCCAGCACTGACCCCCGGGGGAAAGGGAACACCGGGGAGCTGTTTTTT,CASTDPRGKGNTGELFF
NA,NA,TRBJ2-1,TRBV5-5,TGTGCCAGCAGCCTCCCCGGGGCGGGGGCCAATGAGCAGTTCTTC,CASSLPGAGANEQFF
few,NA,TRBJ1-2,TRBV4-2,TGTGCCAGCAGCCAAGAGGTGTGGGAGGGCGGCTACACCTTC,CASSQEVWEGGYTF
few,NA,TRBJ2-2,TRBV5-6,TGTGCCAGCAGCTTGATAAGGGCCCCCAACACCGGGGAGCTGTTTTTT,CASSLIRAPNTGELFF
NA,TRBD2,TRBJ2-3,TRBV20-1,TGCAGTGTTACCCCCCGCGGGAGGGTCCCAGATACGCAGTATTTT,CSVTPRGRVPDTQYF
once,NA,TRBJ1-2,TRBV10-3,TGTGCCATCAGTGCTGGATATGGCTACACCTTC,CAISAGYGYTF
few,NA,TRBJ2-7,TRBV19,TGTGCCAGTAGTATACAGTGGAGCTCCTACGAGCAGTACTTC,CASSIQWSSYEQYF
few,NA,TRBJ2-4,TRBV20-1,TGCAGTGCCTCATGGGTCAGTTCGACGGGCAAAAACATTCAGTACTTC,CSASWVSSTGKNIQYF
few,NA,TRBJ2-7,TRBV5-6,TGTGCCAGCAGCAGCTGGGACCTACAAAACTACGAGCAGTACTTC,CASSSWDLQNYEQYF
NA,NA,TRBJ1-4,TRBV2,TGTGCCTCGAGTGAAAGCTCGCAGAGGAGAGAAAAACTGTTTTTT,CASSESSQRREKLFF
NA,TRBD1,TRBJ2-7,TRBV29-1,TGCAGCGTTTTCGACAGGGTGACCTACGAGCAGTACTTC,CSVFDRVTYEQYF
few,TRBD2,TRBJ2-1,TRBV4-2,TGTGCCAGCAGCCAAACGACTAGCGGGAAATACAATGAGCAGTTCTTC,CASSQTTSGKYNEQFF
NA,TRBD2,TRBJ2-2,TRBV7-2,TGTGCCAGCAGGGGTAGCGGGTGGTACGGGGAGCTGTTTTTT,CASRGSGWYGELFF